This T cell receptor beta chain was profiled in a study of blood T cell repertoires in COVID-19. Recruits, aged about 18 to 95 years, lived in some 25 US areas. Membership in each cohort depended on participant-reported clinical history. Cohort 3 recovered donors had two negative PCRs, clearance, or symptom resolution. A few counts support this clone. Data came from immunoSEQ multiplex PCR; TCRdb stores just in-frame clones and leaves some out. The sample holds more than 200,000 clones, about nine tenths seen once. The CDR3 consists of 15 residues. Germline V gene data show CDR1 as MGHRA and CDR2 as YSYEKL. J lost 2 bases, V lost 5 bases, and 7 bases had no gene match.

The rearrangement joins TRBV4-1 to TRBJ2-7; 9 bases align to TRBD2. This sequence was found in a woman aged 18-30 years who had recovered from COVID-19. The sequencing input was PBMCs or T cells enriched from blood (not recorded which). This CDR3 reads CASSVGTSTTYEQYF. The CDR3 nucleotides read TGCGCCAGCAGCGTCGGGACTAGCACTACCTACGAGCAGTACTTC.